The next 6 T cell receptor beta chains were all read from a single sample in a study of blood T cell repertoires in COVID-19. TCRdb keeps only in-frame clones here, not all; method: immunoSEQ multiplex PCR. The sample lists under 150,000 clones; around 85% were seen once. The source material was peripheral blood. The origin of the receptors is a woman aged 55-75 years with COVID-19, enrolled during active disease.

The chain links TRBV7-9 to TRBJ2-1; tentative D call: TRBD2 (6 bases). The CDR3 length is 14 residues. Germline CDR1 SEHNR, CDR2 FQNEAQ (reference sequence). Trimming stripped 2 bases from V and 9 bases from J, with 14 bases between. CDR3 region: CASSLSLAMGEQFF. Here the CDR3 DNA reads TGTGCCAGCAGCTTAAGCCTAGCGATGGGTGAGCAGTTCTTC. Full variable domain (remainder filled in from reference TRBV7-9 and TRBJ2-1): DTGVSQNPRHKITKRGQNVTFRCDPISEHNRLYWYRQTLGQGPEFLTYFQNEAQLEKSRLLSDRFSAERPKGSFSTLEIQRTEQGDSAMYLCASSLSLAMGEQFFGPGTRLTVL.

V is TRBV19 and J is TRBJ1-1; D is possibly TRBD1 (5 bases). This CDR3 is built from 12 residues. The germline V gene encodes CDR1 LNHDA and CDR2 SQIVND (reference sequence). Between the trimmed V and J ends, which lost 6 bases and 4 bases, there was a span of 9 bases. CDR3 bases: TGTGCCAGTAGACAGGCACCCACTGAAGCTTTCTTT. The encoded protein is CASRQAPTEAFF.

The chain links TRBV7-2 to TRBJ2-1; D is perhaps TRBD2 (6 bases). CDR1 and CDR2 (germline): SGHTA, FQGNSA. Trimming cost V 6 bases and J 0 bases, with 15 bases left between them. The CDR3 extends over 16 amino acids. The CDR3 reads CASRRDSTHSYNEQFF. DNA of the CDR3: TGTGCCAGCAGACGGGACTCTACCCACTCCTACAATGAGCAGTTCTTC.

V usage is TRBV5-1 and J usage is TRBJ1-6; a possible D gene is TRBD1 (6 bases). Between the trimmed V and J ends, which lost 0 bases and 0 bases, there was a span of 16 bases. Germline CDR1 SGHRS, CDR2 YFSETQ. This CDR3 region has 19 residues. The CDR3 nucleotides read TGCGCCAGCAGCTTGGAAAGGGGACACCGGAGCTCCTATAATTCACCCCTCCACTTT. Its protein product is CASSLERGHRSSYNSPLHF. Variable domain in full (rest from reference TRBV5-1 and TRBJ1-6): KAGVTQTPRYLIKTRGQQVTLSCSPISGHRSVSWYQQTPGQGLQFLFEYFSETQRNKGNFPGRFSGRQFSNSRSEMNVSTLELGDSALYLCASSLERGHRSSYNSPLHFGNGTRLTVT.

The chain joins TRBV2 to TRBJ1-6; a weak D match, TRBD1 (6 bases). CDR3 size: 14 residues. V was pared by 3 bases and J by 14 bases, with 17 bases between. The germline V gene has CDR1 SNHLY and CDR2 FYNNEI. In DNA, the CDR3 is TGTGCCAGCAGTGAGGGGGCAGGGGTTCGGGCCCTCCACTTT. This translates into CASSEGAGVRALHF.

The chain uses TRBV3-1 (or the pseudogene TRBV3-2) and TRBJ2-3, with 14 bases that match TRBD2. V trimming: 1 base; J trimming: 8 bases; junction bases outside the gene matches: 17. Germline V CDR1 and CDR2: LGHDT, YNNKEL (reference sequence). The CDR3 extends over 20 amino acids. As DNA, the CDR3 is TGTGCCAGCAGCCAAGTATGGAGGACTAGCGGGGGGCCGGGGCATGGTACGCAGTATTTT. Encoded protein: CASSQVWRTSGGPGHGTQYF.